This TCR beta chain is from a study of T cell responses to AZD1222 COVID-19 vaccine. General observations from the study: There were mostly white British donors and more females than males, and clonal diversity was possibly underestimated. Unmutated variant regions are reportedly the target of nearly half of TCRs that are spike-specific. The peak T cell response came first, and repertoires were sampled only after it. Only six or seven AZD1222 recipients were seropositive at baseline.

In germline, CDR1 is LGHDT, CDR2 YNNKEL (reference sequence). The CDR3 sequence is 14 residues long. Trimming pared 3 bases from V and 7 bases from J, leaving 15 bases between. As regards this clone: Its antigen is still unknown.

Clones were sequenced by immunoSEQ multiplex PCR, and TCRdb holds only the in-frame ones, with some missing. The top ten hold 2.4% of the sample, which has about 120,000 clones, approximately 91% seen once. The sequenced sample was peripheral blood, obtained on day 0 of AZD1222 vaccination. This TCR derives from an adult in good health. The rearrangement links TRBV3-1 (or the pseudogene TRBV3-2) to TRBJ1-2, with D hard to call. The CDR3 region is CASSHAGETGGYTF. CDR3 bases: TGTGCCAGCAGCCATGCCGGCGAGACGGGTGGCTACACCTTC.